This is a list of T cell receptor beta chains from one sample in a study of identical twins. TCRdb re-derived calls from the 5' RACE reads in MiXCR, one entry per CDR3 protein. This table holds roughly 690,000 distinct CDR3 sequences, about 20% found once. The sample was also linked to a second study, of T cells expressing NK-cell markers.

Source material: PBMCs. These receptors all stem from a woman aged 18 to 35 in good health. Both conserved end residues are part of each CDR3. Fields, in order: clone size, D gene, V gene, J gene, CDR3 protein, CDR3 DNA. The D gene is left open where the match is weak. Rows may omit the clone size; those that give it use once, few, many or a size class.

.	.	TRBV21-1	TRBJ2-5	CASRTRDRETQYF	TGTGCCAGCCGGACCCGGGACAGAGAGACCCAGTACTTC
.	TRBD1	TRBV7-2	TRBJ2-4	CASSLVGTDLTNIQYF	TGTGCCAGCAGCTTAGTCGGGACAGACCTCACGAACATTCAGTACTTC
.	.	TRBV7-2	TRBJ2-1	CASRNRVLGEQFF	TGTGCCAGCAGGAACAGGGTTTTGGGTGAGCAGTTCTTC
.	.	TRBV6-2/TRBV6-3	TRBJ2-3	CASSSRLAKDTQYF	TGTGCCAGCAGTTCCCGGCTAGCGAAGGATACGCAGTATTTT
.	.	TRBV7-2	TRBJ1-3	CASSLRGSLTSGNTIYF	TGTGCCAGCAGCTTACGGGGCAGCCTCACCTCTGGAAACACCATATATTTT
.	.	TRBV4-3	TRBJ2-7	CASSQDLHYEQYF	TGCGCCAGCAGCCAAGACCTTCATTACGAGCAGTACTTC
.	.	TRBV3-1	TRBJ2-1	CASSRAGFYNEQFF	TGTGCCAGCAGCCGGGCAGGGTTCTACAATGAGCAGTTCTTC
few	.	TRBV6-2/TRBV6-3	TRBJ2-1	CASSWTNEQFF	TGTGCCAGCAGTTGGACTAATGAGCAGTTCTTC
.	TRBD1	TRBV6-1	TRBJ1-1	CASNRQGMNTEAFF	TGTGCCAGCAATCGACAGGGGATGAACACTGAAGCTTTCTTT
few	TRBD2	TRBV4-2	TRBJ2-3	CASSQVAERGVGDTQYF	TGTGCCAGCAGCCAAGTGGCCGAGCGGGGGGTAGGAGATACGCAGTATTTT
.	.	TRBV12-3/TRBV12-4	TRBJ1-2	CASSFVGDYGYTF	TGTGCCAGCAGTTTTGTAGGAGACTATGGCTACACCTTC
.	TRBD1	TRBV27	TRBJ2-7	CASRTRPGTGSSYEQYF	TGTGCCAGCAGGACCCGACCAGGGACAGGGAGCTCCTACGAGCAGTACTTC
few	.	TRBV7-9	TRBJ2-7	CASSLAEGADLEQYF	TGTGCCAGCAGCTTAGCGGAGGGGGCTGACCTCGAGCAGTACTTC
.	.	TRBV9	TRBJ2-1	CASSVGGERQQFF	TGTGCCAGCAGCGTAGGAGGAGAAAGACAGCAGTTCTTC
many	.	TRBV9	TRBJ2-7	CASSGARGVEQYF	TGTGCCAGCAGCGGTGCGCGCGGCGTCGAGCAGTACTTC
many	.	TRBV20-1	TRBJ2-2	CSAETTNTGELFF	TGCAGTGCTGAGACGACTAACACCGGGGAGCTGTTTTTT
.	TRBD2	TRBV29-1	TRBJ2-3	CSVSLAELDTQYF	TGCAGCGTATCCCTAGCGGAGTTAGATACGCAGTATTTT
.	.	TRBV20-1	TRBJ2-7	CSAKPGSYEQYF	TGCAGTGCTAAGCCAGGGAGCTACGAGCAGTACTTC
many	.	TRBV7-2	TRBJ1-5	CASSLGINSQPQHF	TGTGCCAGCAGCTTGGGAATTAATAGCCAGCCCCAGCATTTT
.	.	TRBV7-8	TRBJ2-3	CASSLLAAYTDTQYF	TGTGCCAGCAGCTTATTGGCGGCGTACACAGATACGCAGTATTTT
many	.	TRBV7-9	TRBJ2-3	CASTLRDTQYF	TGTGCCAGCACCCTGAGGGATACGCAGTATTTT
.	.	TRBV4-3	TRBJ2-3	CASSQVARTSQWTQYF	TGCGCCAGCAGCCAAGTAGCCCGCACCTCCCAGTGGACGCAGTATTTT
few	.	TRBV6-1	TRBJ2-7	CASSPGGGRGFYEQYF	TGTGCCAGCAGCCCTGGGGGGGGCAGGGGTTTCTACGAGCAGTACTTC
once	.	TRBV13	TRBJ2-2	CASSRAPGELFF	TGTGCCAGCAGCCGGGCGCCCGGGGAGCTGTTTTTT
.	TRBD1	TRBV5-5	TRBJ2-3	CASSLEPTGHTDTQYF	TGTGCCAGCAGCTTGGAGCCGACAGGGCACACAGATACGCAGTATTTT
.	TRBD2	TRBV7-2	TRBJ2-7	CASSIGLAGTYEQYF	TGTGCCAGCAGCATAGGACTAGCGGGAACCTACGAGCAGTACTTC
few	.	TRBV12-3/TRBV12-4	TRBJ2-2	CASSPERVGELFF	TGTGCCAGCAGTCCCGAGCGGGTCGGGGAGCTGTTTTTT
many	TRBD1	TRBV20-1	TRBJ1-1	CRTGGATEAFF	TGCAGAACAGGGGGCGCAACTGAAGCTTTCTTT
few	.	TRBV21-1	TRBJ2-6	CASSNTGANVLTF	TGTGCCAGCAGCAACACTGGGGCCAACGTCCTGACTTTC
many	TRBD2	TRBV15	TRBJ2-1	CATSRDGTSGDEQFF	TGTGCCACCAGCAGAGATGGGACTAGCGGAGATGAGCAGTTCTTC
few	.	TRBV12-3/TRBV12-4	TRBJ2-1	CASSFRDLTHEQFF	TGTGCCAGCAGTTTCCGGGATTTGACACATGAGCAGTTCTTC
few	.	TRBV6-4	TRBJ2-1	CASSDSIMGNNEQFF	TGTGCCAGCAGTGACTCGATTATGGGGAACAATGAGCAGTTCTTC
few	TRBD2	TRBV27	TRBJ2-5	CASSPRWTSGQETQYF	TGTGCCAGCAGTCCCCGATGGACTAGCGGACAAGAGACCCAGTACTTC
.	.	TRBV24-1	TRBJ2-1	CATSDFNGSEQFF	TGTGCCACCAGTGATTTCAACGGTAGTGAGCAGTTCTTC
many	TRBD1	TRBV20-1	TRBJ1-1	CSARNLQGANTEAFF	TGCAGTGCTAGAAACCTACAGGGGGCGAACACTGAAGCTTTCTTT
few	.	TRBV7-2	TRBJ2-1	CASSLDNRGAGEQFF	TGTGCCAGCAGCTTAGATAACAGGGGAGCGGGTGAGCAGTTCTTC
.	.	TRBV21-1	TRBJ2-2	CASSSVREAGELFF	TGTGCCAGCAGCAGCGTCAGGGAGGCCGGGGAGCTGTTTTTT
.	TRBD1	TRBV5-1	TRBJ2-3	CASSSTGNGPDTQYF	TGCGCCAGCAGCTCGACAGGGAACGGCCCAGATACGCAGTATTTT
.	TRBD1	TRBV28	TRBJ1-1	CASSLPGGGTEAFF	TGTGCCAGCAGTTTACCAGGGGGAGGCACTGAAGCTTTCTTT
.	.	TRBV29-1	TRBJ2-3	CSAPLLVGTDTQYF	TGCAGCGCCCCTTTACTAGTTGGCACAGATACGCAGTATTTT
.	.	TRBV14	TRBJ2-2	CASSQWSGELFF	TGTGCCAGCAGCCAATGGAGCGGGGAGCTGTTTTTT
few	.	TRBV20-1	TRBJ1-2	CSASSSLNYGYTF	TGCAGTGCTAGTTCTTCCCTTAACTATGGCTACACCTTC
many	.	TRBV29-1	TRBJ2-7	CSVDSGYYEQYF	TGCAGCGTTGATTCGGGGTATTACGAGCAGTACTTC
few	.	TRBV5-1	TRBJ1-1	CASSLEALRGGEAFF	TGCGCCAGCAGCTTGGAGGCTCTCCGAGGGGGTGAAGCTTTCTTT
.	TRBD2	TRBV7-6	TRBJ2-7	CASSFGSGNAYEQYF	TGTGCCAGCAGCTTTGGTAGCGGGAACGCCTACGAGCAGTACTTC
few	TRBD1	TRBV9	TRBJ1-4	CASSRDRGLEKLFF	TGTGCCAGCAGTCGGGACAGGGGGCTCGAAAAACTGTTTTTT
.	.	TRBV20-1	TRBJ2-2	CSARGTANTGELFF	TGCAGTGCTAGAGGGACAGCGAACACCGGGGAGCTGTTTTTT
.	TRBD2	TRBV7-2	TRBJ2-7	CASSLRGGGYYEQYF	TGTGCCAGCAGCTTAAGGGGCGGGGGTTACTACGAGCAGTACTTC
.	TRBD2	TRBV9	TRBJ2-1	CASSVGVLAVIRNEQFF	TGTGCCAGCAGCGTTGGAGTCCTAGCGGTAATTCGGAATGAGCAGTTCTTC
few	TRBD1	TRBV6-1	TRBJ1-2	CASTLDRRRGYTF	TGTGCCAGCACCCTGGACAGGAGGCGAGGCTACACCTTC
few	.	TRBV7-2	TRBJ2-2	CASRTRVDTGELFF	TGTGCCAGCAGGACGAGGGTGGACACCGGGGAGCTGTTTTTT
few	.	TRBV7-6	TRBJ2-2	CASSLEGSYTGELFF	TGTGCCAGCAGCTTAGAAGGATCTTACACCGGGGAGCTGTTTTTT
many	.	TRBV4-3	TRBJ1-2	CASSPGGPYGYTF	TGCGCCAGCAGCCCCGGGGGGCCCTATGGCTACACCTTC
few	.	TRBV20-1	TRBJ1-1	CSALGRAQGVFF	TGCAGTGCCCTCGGAAGGGCACAGGGAGTTTTCTTT
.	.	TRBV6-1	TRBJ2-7	CASRRYRESYEQYF	TGTGCCAGCAGAAGGTACAGGGAATCCTACGAGCAGTACTTC
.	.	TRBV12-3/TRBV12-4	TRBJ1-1	CASSRQHMNTEAFF	TGTGCCAGCAGCCGACAGCATATGAACACTGAAGCTTTCTTT